One T cell receptor (beta chain) is described in this entry. Antigen: not known. This CDR3 contains 15 residues. Germline V gene data show CDR1 as SGHTS and CDR2 as YDEGEE. Trimming stripped 1 base from V and 0 bases from J, with 10 bases between. The assay was immunoSEQ multiplex PCR, and TCRdb's table has in-frame clones only and misses some. The data show 120,000 or so clones, approximately 90% seen once. These data belong to a study of T cell responses to AZD1222 COVID-19 vaccine. Study results and caveats: Donors, mostly white British, included more females; clonal diversity was possibly underestimated. Dominant CD4 TCR responses targeted spike regions 160-218 and 743-854. Recipients of two AZD1222 doses showed rising Spike-specific TCR breadth and depth.

The sequencing used peripheral blood, collected 28 days after the second AZD1222 dose. The sequence derives from an adult who received the AZD1222 COVID-19 vaccine. The genes are TRBV5-8 and TRBJ1-1, with D unclear. CDR3 bases: TGTGCCAGCAGCTTGTACCCAGGTTTGAACACTGAAGCTTTCTTT. Residues: CASSLYPGLNTEAFF.